These T cell receptor beta chains were read from a single sample in a study of T cell repertoires in aging, cancer and after chemotherapy. TCRdb re-derived calls from the multiplex PCR reads in MiXCR, one entry per CDR3 protein. The table lists thousands of distinct CDR3 sequences, roughly 51% of them singletons. Sequenced: blood. Every receptor here comes from a human donor with a solid tumor. Both conserved end residues are part of each CDR3. The D gene is left open where the match is weak. Clone size appears in some rows only: once, few, many, or a class for an expanded clone.

v_gene	d_gene	abundance	j_gene	CDR3nt	CDR3aa
TRBV7-6	TRBD2	NA	TRBJ2-3	TGTGCCAGCAGCTTTGGGACTAGCGGGAGCACAGATACGCAGTATTTT	CASSFGTSGSTDTQYF
TRBV29-1	TRBD1	few	TRBJ1-3	TGCAGCGCTGAGGGACAGCCGTCGGCTGGAAACACCATATATTTT	CSAEGQPSAGNTIYF
TRBV7-9	TRBD2	few	TRBJ2-7	TGTGCCAGCAGCTCGCTCACTAGCGGGAGGAACTACGAGCAGTACTTC	CASSSLTSGRNYEQYF
TRBV19	NA	NA	TRBJ1-2	TGTGCCAGTACAGACAGAGGATATGGCTACACCTTC	CASTDRGYGYTF
TRBV7-9	NA	few	TRBJ1-6	TGTGCCAGCAGCGATACAGGCAAAGGGTCACCCCTCCACTTT	CASSDTGKGSPLHF
TRBV27	NA	medium-sized	TRBJ2-7	TGTGCCAGCAGCAGCTCCTACGAGCAGTACTTC	CASSSSYEQYF
TRBV29-1	TRBD1	NA	TRBJ1-5	TGCAGCGCAGGAGACAGGGTGGACCAGCCCCAGCATTTT	CSAGDRVDQPQHF
TRBV5-8	NA	NA	TRBJ1-5	TGTGCCAGCAGCTTGTATCAGGCAGGCAATCAGCCCCAGCATTTT	CASSLYQAGNQPQHF
TRBV11-3	NA	NA	TRBJ2-3	TGTGCCAGCAGCTTAACCTACACAGATACGCAGTATTTT	CASSLTYTDTQYF
TRBV25-1	NA	NA	TRBJ2-2	TGTGCCAGCACCCTAGGAACCGGGGAGCTGTTTTTT	CASTLGTGELFF
TRBV6-5	NA	NA	TRBJ1-1	TGTGCCAGAAGCCCGACAAGGAACACTGAAGCTTTCTTT	CARSPTRNTEAFF
TRBV20-1	TRBD1	NA	TRBJ1-4	TGCAGTGCTAGAAGGTCCGGACAGGGGGATGAAAAACTGTTTTTT	CSARRSGQGDEKLFF
TRBV7-9	NA	NA	TRBJ2-2	TGTGCCGCAGTCGGTAGCTGGAAAAACACCGGGGAGCTGTTTTTT	CAAVGSWKNTGELFF
TRBV19	TRBD1	NA	TRBJ1-5	TGTGCCAGTAGTATTGGCCTGGGACAGGGCAATCAGCCCCAGCATTTT	CASSIGLGQGNQPQHF
TRBV28	NA	few	TRBJ1-4	TGTGCCAGCAGTGAGCCTCCGGCGGAGGAAAAACTGTTTTTT	CASSEPPAEEKLFF
TRBV5-1	NA	few	TRBJ2-7	TGCGCCAGCAGCTTGGTTCCGGAAGCCTACGAGCAGTACTTC	CASSLVPEAYEQYF
TRBV15	NA	NA	TRBJ2-7	TGTGCCACCAGCTTGGACTCCTCCTACGAGCAGTACTTC	CATSLDSSYEQYF
TRBV28	TRBD2	NA	TRBJ2-2	TGTGCCAGCAGTCCTAGCGGGAGGGCTCGTTACGGGGCCGGGGAGCTGTTTTTT	CASSPSGRARYGAGELFF
TRBV6-9	TRBD1	few	TRBJ1-1	TGTGCCAGCAGTTATTCTGGGGACAGACATAACACTGAAGCTTTCTTT	CASSYSGDRHNTEAFF
TRBV27	NA	NA	TRBJ2-6	TGTGCCAGCAGCCAGGGTTCCGGGGCCAACGTCCTGACTTTC	CASSQGSGANVLTF
TRBV30	NA	NA	TRBJ1-1	TGTGCCTGGAGTCGGGTGAACACTGAAGCTTTCTTT	CAWSRVNTEAFF
TRBV28	NA	once	TRBJ1-2	TGTGCCAGCAGTGACCCGGGGGCCTATGGCTACACCTTC	CASSDPGAYGYTF
TRBV6-5	NA	NA	TRBJ1-3	TGTGCCAGCAGTGCCCTAGGCTCTGGAAACACCATATATTTT	CASSALGSGNTIYF
TRBV7-2	NA	NA	TRBJ2-1	TGTGCCAGCAGCTCAAACGGGGGAGACCGAGATGAGCAGTTCTTC	CASSSNGGDRDEQFF
TRBV27	TRBD1	NA	TRBJ2-7	TGTGCCAGCAGTTTATCGACAGGGGTGAGCGACGAGCAGTACTTC	CASSLSTGVSDEQYF
TRBV20-1	NA	few	TRBJ1-1	TGCAGTGCTAGAGCGAGCGATCGGGAAGCTTTCTTT	CSARASDREAFF
TRBV6-1	NA	NA	TRBJ2-7	TGTGCCAGCAGTGAAGCTGTAGACTACGAGCAGTACTTC	CASSEAVDYEQYF
TRBV29-1	TRBD1	large	TRBJ1-2	TGCAGCGTCAAAAGGGGCCAGGGGGACTATGGCTACACCTTC	CSVKRGQGDYGYTF
TRBV12-3/TRBV12-4	TRBD1	NA	TRBJ1-5	TGTGCCAGCAGTCCGACGGGACAGAATAGCAATCAGCCCCAGCATTTT	CASSPTGQNSNQPQHF